Given below is one TCR beta chain in context. The target of this receptor is not known. Nothing much larger sits one base from this clone, and base qualities are not available. The data stem from a study of shared clonotypes between healthy human individuals (dated by TCRdb to the early 2020s). Regarding the complete study: Three men and two women, aged 18 to 49 years, made up the cohort. For each donor, three plates each were used for CD4 naive and CD4 memory, two plates were used for CD8 naive, and one plate was used for CD8 memory. To estimate repertoire size and how much clonotype sharing occurs between individuals, the study deeply sequenced the blood TCR repertoires of several healthy adults. Per donor, leukapheresis produced somewhere between about 0.9 and 9.5 billion PBMCs. To increase sequencing depth and limit assay-specific biases, different laboratories used diverse techniques to prepare libraries and sequence TCR repertoires.

Overall study results and their limits: Estimated clonotype richness was generally larger for naive than for memory subsets. Sharing across four donors was observed for about 4.8% of naive CD4, around 3.5% of naive CD8, 2% to 2.5% of memory CD4, and around 0.4% of memory CD8 clonotypes. Compared with non-shared clonotypes, the clonotypes found in all four sorted-subset donors had higher generation probabilities. Pairwise subsampling indicated that sequencing depth was expected to affect the degree of clonotype sharing among donors. Even with the large sequencing depth, rarefaction of the sorted-subset datasets indicated that sequencing was incomplete. Because the study included a small number of donors, the genetic and exposure-history diversity represented was limited. Only blood was sampled, and tissue TCR repertoires likely differ from those in blood.

TCR CDR3 regions were amplified from genomic DNA by multiplex PCR using the deep immunoSEQ assay. Extracted genomic DNA from each cell subset was distributed evenly across all wells of several immunoSEQ 96-well plates, and each plate was treated as a replicate. For sorted subsets, about 200 ng genomic DNA, equal to 30,000 or so T cell genomes, was loaded into each replicate PCR. The purified libraries were quantified using a Qubit 3.0 fluorometer, sized with a Bioanalyzer 2100, and then quantified again using the KAPA Library Quantification kit. Every immunoSEQ 96-well plate was sequenced on a separate single-read 150-cycle Illumina NextSeq 550 flow cell. For the original study's pipeline: Because the immunoSEQ output held only junctional sequences and lacked quality scores, the filtering could not match the filtering applied to full-length reads. Sequences were annotated with PyIR, a Python wrapper for IgBLAST v1.9, using IMGT germline references to assign V/J genes and CDR3. Any read was removed if the V/J assignment was weak (E-value above 1e-6), the CDR3 was missing, or the read contained stop codons, out-of-frame junctions, or ambiguous translated residues. V3J clonotypes were defined by identical inferred V gene, J gene, and CDR3 amino acid sequence. Percentage overlap between repertoires was computed as shared unique clonotypes divided by the size of the smaller repertoire. RTK rarefaction, the Chao1 estimator, and Recon v2.1 estimates of unobserved clonotypes were used to assess repertoire richness. For all TCRbeta clonotypes obtained by the gDNA method from several donors, generation probabilities were computed with OLGA. TCRdb took this table from immuneACCESS and kept in-frame rearrangements with V and J called. Such tables lack part of the clones; where checked against another copy, unresolved V genes explain under half of the gap, and the rest is unexplained. The DNA was the basis for D and trimming; V, J and clone size are from that table. The sample table contains some 630,000 clones; only one count was recorded for about 78% of them. Jointly, the top ten make up about 2% of the sample.

The CDR3 goes from the cysteine to the phenylalanine over 15 residues. Only CDR3 DNA is held: 45 bases, read in frame from base 1. Trimming removed 2 bases from V and 2 bases from J; the gene matches leave 1 base unexplained. The germline V gene (reference sequence) specifies SGHNT as CDR1 and YYREEE as CDR2. The donors were healthy, HIV-negative adults who had no recently reported acute infections or vaccinations. All donors were Caucasian adults living in Nashville, Tennessee, USA. CD4+ T cells were enriched through magnetic negative selection, after which naive cells were positively selected on CD45RA and the remaining negative fraction served as the memory subset. After blood collection by leukapheresis, PBMCs were isolated using Ficoll-Histopaque density gradient centrifugation and then cryopreserved in the vapor phase of liquid nitrogen. Purity and quantity of every magnetically sorted T cell population were checked by analytical flow cytometry. Genomic DNA was isolated from each sorted fraction and quantified by UV absorbance on a Nanodrop 2000c.

Specimen: memory CD4+ T cells sorted from blood. Read against the paper, the sample's cell subset or site label means: CD45RA-negative fraction. The V and J genes are TRBV5-4 and TRBJ2-7, with 13 central nucleotides matching TRBD2. This sequence was found in a woman between 25 and 40 years old in good health. The nucleotide sequence reads as follows: TGTGCCAGCAGCTTTGGACTAGCGGGAGCCTACGAGCAGTACTTC. It translates to CASSFGLAGAYEQYF.